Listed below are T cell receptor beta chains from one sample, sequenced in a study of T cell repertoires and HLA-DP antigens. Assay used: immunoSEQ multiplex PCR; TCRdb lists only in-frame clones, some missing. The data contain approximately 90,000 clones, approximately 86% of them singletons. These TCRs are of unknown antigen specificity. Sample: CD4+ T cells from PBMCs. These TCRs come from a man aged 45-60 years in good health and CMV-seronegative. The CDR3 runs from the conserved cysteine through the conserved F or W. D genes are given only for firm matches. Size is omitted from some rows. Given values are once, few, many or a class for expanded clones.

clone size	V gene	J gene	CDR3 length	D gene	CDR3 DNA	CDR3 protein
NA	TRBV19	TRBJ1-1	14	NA	TGTGCCAGTAGTATAGGAGGGAGGGCCACTGAAGCTTTCTTT	CASSIGGRATEAFF
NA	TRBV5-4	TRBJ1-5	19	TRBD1	TGTGCCAGCAGCTCACGGGCCTACGACAGGGAACATAGCAATCAGCCCCAGCATTTT	CASSSRAYDREHSNQPQHF
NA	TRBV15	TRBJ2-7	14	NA	TGTGCCACCAGCAGAGGGACACAAACCTACGAGCAGTACTTC	CATSRGTQTYEQYF
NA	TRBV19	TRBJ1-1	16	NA	TGTGCCAGTAGTATAGGAGGGGGAGTTCTTAACACTGAAGCTTTCTTT	CASSIGGGVLNTEAFF
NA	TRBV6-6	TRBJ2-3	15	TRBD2	TGTGCCAGCAGTGCAGCGGGGGTTAACACAGATACGCAGTATTTT	CASSAAGVNTDTQYF
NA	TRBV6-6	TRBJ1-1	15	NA	TGTGCCAGCAGTTACTCGAAAAGGATGAACACTGAAGCTTTCTTT	CASSYSKRMNTEAFF
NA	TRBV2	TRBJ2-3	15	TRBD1	TGTGCCAGCACTGGACAGGCCTTAAGCACAGATACGCAGTATTTT	CASTGQALSTDTQYF
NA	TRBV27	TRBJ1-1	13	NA	TGTGCCAGCAGTCTCCGGGCGAACACTGAAGCTTTCTTT	CASSLRANTEAFF
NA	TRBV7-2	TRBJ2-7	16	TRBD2	TGTGCCAGCAGCTTAGCGCGCGGGAGTGCCTCCTACGAGCAGTACTTC	CASSLARGSASYEQYF
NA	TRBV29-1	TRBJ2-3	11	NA	TGCAGCGTTCGGGCTGTAGATACGCAGTATTTT	CSVRAVDTQYF
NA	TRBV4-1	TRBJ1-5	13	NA	TGCGCCAGCAGCATAGGGACGCCCGAGCCCCAGCATTTT	CASSIGTPEPQHF
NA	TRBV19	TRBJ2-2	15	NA	TGTGCCAGTAGTATCTACGCGACGAACACCGGGGAGCTGTTTTTT	CASSIYATNTGELFF
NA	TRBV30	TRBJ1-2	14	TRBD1	TGTGCCTGGATCCGGACAGGGGGTTCGCGCGGCTACACCTTC	CAWIRTGGSRGYTF
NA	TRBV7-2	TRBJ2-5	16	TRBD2	TGTGCCAGCAGCTCGGGGAGACTAGCGCCTGAAGAGACCCAGTACTTC	CASSSGRLAPEETQYF
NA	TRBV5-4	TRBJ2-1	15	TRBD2	TGTGCCAGCAGCTTGCGGCGGGAGGGCTGGAGTGAGCAGTTCTTC	CASSLRREGWSEQFF
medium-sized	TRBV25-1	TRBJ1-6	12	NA	TGTGCCAGCAGTGGGTCCGGACGACCCCTCCACTTT	CASSGSGRPLHF
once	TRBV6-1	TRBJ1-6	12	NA	TGTGCCAGCAGTGTGGGCAGCTCACCCCTCCACTTT	CASSVGSSPLHF
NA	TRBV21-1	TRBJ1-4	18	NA	TGTGCCAGCAGCAAAAGAAAAACCACCGGGACAGAGCGGGAAAAACTGTTTTTT	CASSKRKTTGTEREKLFF
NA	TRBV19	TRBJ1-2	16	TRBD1	TGTGCCAGTAGTACCTCCGGGACAGGTGGATTCTATGGCTACACCTTC	CASSTSGTGGFYGYTF
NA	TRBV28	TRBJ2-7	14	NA	TGTGCCAGCTCCTTCTCTAGCTTACCCTACGAGCAGTACTTC	CASSFSSLPYEQYF
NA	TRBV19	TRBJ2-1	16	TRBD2	TGTGCCAGTAGTTCGCAGGCGGGAGCAGCCTACAATGAGCAGTTCTTC	CASSSQAGAAYNEQFF
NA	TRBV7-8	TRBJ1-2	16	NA	TGTGCCAGCAGCCCCGGGGCCCCGAGGGGGGCTGTAGGCTACACCTTC	CASSPGAPRGAVGYTF
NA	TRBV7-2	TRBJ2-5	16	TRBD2	TGTGCCAGCAGCTTAGATGCAGCGGGGGGGCGGGAGACCCAGTACTTC	CASSLDAAGGRETQYF
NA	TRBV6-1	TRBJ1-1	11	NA	TGTGCCAGCAGTTGGAACACTGAAGCTTTCTTT	CASSWNTEAFF
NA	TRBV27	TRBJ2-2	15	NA	TGTGCCAGCAGTTTAGCAGGGGTGAACACCGGGGAGCTGTTTTTT	CASSLAGVNTGELFF
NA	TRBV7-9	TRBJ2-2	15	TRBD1	TGTGCCATCACGAGGGGGCCCTCGAACACCGGGGAGCTGTTTTTT	CAITRGPSNTGELFF
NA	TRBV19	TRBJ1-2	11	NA	TGTGCCACTCGGGAGTTCTATGGCTACACCTTC	CATREFYGYTF
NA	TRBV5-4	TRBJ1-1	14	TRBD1	TGTGCCAGCATACGGGGACAGGGCTACACTGAAGCTTTCTTT	CASIRGQGYTEAFF
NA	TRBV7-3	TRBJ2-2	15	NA	TGTGCCAGCAGCTTAAGCAGCAACAGGGCCGAGGAGCTGTTTTTT	CASSLSSNRAEELFF
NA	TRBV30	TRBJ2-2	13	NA	TGTGCCTGGAGTGCCCGGTGGGACGGGGAGCTGTTTTTT	CAWSARWDGELFF
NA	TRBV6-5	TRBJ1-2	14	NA	TGTGCCAGCAGTATTTCCGGGACATCCTATGGCTACACCTTC	CASSISGTSYGYTF
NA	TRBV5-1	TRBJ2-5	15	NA	TGCGCCAGCAGCTTGGCCGGGGACGGACAAGAGACCCAGTACTTC	CASSLAGDGQETQYF
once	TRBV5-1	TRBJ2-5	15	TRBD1	TGCGCCAGCAGCCAAGGGACAGGGGGCTATGAGACCCAGTACTTC	CASSQGTGGYETQYF
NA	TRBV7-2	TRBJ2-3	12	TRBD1	TGTGCCAGCAGTTCCCCCGGGACAGCGCAGTATTTT	CASSSPGTAQYF
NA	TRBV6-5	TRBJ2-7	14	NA	TGTGCCAGCAGTTACAACAGGGTCAGGTACGAGCAGTACTTC	CASSYNRVRYEQYF
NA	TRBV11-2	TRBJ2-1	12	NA	TGTGCCAGCAGCCCCCTTACGGGTACACAGTTCTTC	CASSPLTGTQFF
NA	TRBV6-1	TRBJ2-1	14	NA	TGTGCCAGCAGTGACTGGGCAGGGGGGAATGAGCAGTTCTTC	CASSDWAGGNEQFF
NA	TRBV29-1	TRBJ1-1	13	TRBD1	TGCAGCGCAAACAGGGGCCCCAGCACTGAAGCTTTCTTT	CSANRGPSTEAFF
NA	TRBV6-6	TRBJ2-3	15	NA	TGTGCCAGCAGTTATGGGGGGGCGCCGGGAGATACGCAGTATTTT	CASSYGGAPGDTQYF
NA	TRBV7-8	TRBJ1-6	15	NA	TGTGCCAGCAGCACTCAGGGGAGAGGAAATTCACCCCTCCACTTT	CASSTQGRGNSPLHF
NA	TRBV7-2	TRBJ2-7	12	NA	TGTGCCAGCACCCGCGGAGGCGGGGAGCAGTACTTC	CASTRGGGEQYF
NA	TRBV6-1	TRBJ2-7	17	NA	TGTGCCAGCAGTGCCTTCTCACTGACACCTGCCCCCTACGAGCAGTACTTC	CASSAFSLTPAPYEQYF